Presented here are 31 T cell receptor beta chains from one specimen sequenced in a study of siplizumab effects on memory and regulatory T cells. Using immunoSEQ multiplex PCR, the repertoire was profiled, and TCRdb retains in-frame clones only, with some absent. The sample lists 85,000 to 130,000 clones, around 94% occurring once. Sequencing was carried out using Tregs sorted from blood. These receptors all stem from a human donor in good health.

The J gene is TRBJ2-3, the V gene TRBV5-6; 7 nucleotides match TRBD2. This CDR3 region has 16 residues. J lost 5 bases, V lost 0 bases, and 9 bases had no gene match. CDR1 is SGHDT and CDR2 is YYEEEE in the germline V gene. The CDR3 here is CASSLAGAGAGDTQYF. DNA for the CDR3: TGTGCCAGCAGCTTGGCCGGCGCGGGAGCGGGAGATACGCAGTATTTT.

V and J are TRBV5-1 and TRBJ2-2, with a weak D call TRBD2 (5 bases). V lost 0 bases and J 5 bases, leaving 14 bases between the germline ends. Germline lookup yields CDR1 SGHRS and CDR2 YFSETQ. The CDR3 extends over 16 amino acids. Here the CDR3 DNA reads TGCGCCAGCAGCTTGGGCGCGGCTGGGGAGACCGGGGAGCTGTTTTTT. Its protein is CASSLGAAGETGELFF.

This chain connects TRBV5-5 to TRBJ2-3; the match to TRBD1 covers 7 bases. From germline, CDR1 is SGHKS and CDR2 YYEKEE (reference sequence). The CDR3 sequence is 16 residues long. V lost 3 bases to trimming and J lost 8 bases; unmatched junction nucleotides: 15. The CDR3: CASSYRQGGGQGTQYF. CDR3 sequence (DNA): TGTGCCAGCAGCTACAGACAGGGTGGGGGCCAAGGTACGCAGTATTTT. Complete variable domain (other parts from reference TRBV5-5 and TRBJ2-3): DAGVTQSPTHLIKTRGQQVTLRCSPISGHKSVSWYQQVLGQGPQFIFQYYEKEERGRGNFPDRFSARQFPNYSSELNVNALLLGDSALYLCASSYRQGGGQGTQYFGPGTRLTVL.

The genes are TRBV7-3 and TRBJ2-1, with D perhaps TRBD1 or TRBD2 (5 bases each). The V end was cut by 2 bases, the J end by 4 bases, with 12 bases between. Germline V gene sequence: CDR1 SGHTA, CDR2 FQGTGA. The CDR3 is made up of 15 amino acids. The CDR3 loop reads CASSLGGGLYNEQFF. CDR3 nucleotides: TGTGCCAGCAGCTTAGGGGGTGGACTGTACAATGAGCAGTTCTTC.

The chain combines TRBV18 with TRBJ1-5; the D is unclear. The CDR3 is 12 amino acids. CDR1 KGHSH and CDR2 LQKENI come from the germline V gene. Between the trimmed V and J ends, which lost 3 bases and 7 bases, there was a span of 7 bases. The CDR3 protein is CASSPGSQPQHF. DNA of the CDR3: TGTGCCAGCTCACCCGGATCGCAGCCCCAGCATTTT. Variable domain in full (rest from reference TRBV18 and TRBJ1-5): NAGVMQNPRHLVRRRGQEARLRCSPMKGHSHVYWYRQLPEEGLKFMVYLQKENIIDESGMPKERFSAEFPKEGPSILRIQQVVRGDSAAYFCASSPGSQPQHFGDGTRLSIL.

CDR3 sequence: CASRGTVRGNEQFF. CDR3 sequence (DNA): TGTGCCAGCAGGGGGACAGTGAGGGGCAATGAGCAGTTCTTC. J is TRBJ2-1 and V is TRBV2; TRBD1 aligns across 7 bases. V shed 6 bases and J 6 bases; nucleotides not matched to a gene: 8. CDR1 is SNHLY, CDR2 FYNNEI, per germline. The CDR3 length is 14 residues. Filled out from reference TRBV2 and TRBJ2-1, the complete variable domain reads EPEVTQTPSHQVTQMGQEVILRCVPISNHLYFYWYRQILGQKVEFLVSFYNNEISEKSEIFDDQFSVERPDGSNFTLKIRSTKLEDSAMYFCASRGTVRGNEQFFGPGTRLTVL.

The chain couples TRBV11-3 to TRBJ2-1, with 9 bases matching TRBD2. This CDR3 is 15 amino acids long. Germline CDR1 SGHNT, CDR2 YENEEA. The trim removed 5 bases at V and 3 bases at J, leaving 5 bases unmatched. The CDR3, as DNA: TGTGCCAGCAGCCCCGGGACTAGCTACTACAATGAGCAGTTCTTC. Translated: CASSPGTSYYNEQFF.

The rearrangement uses TRBV4-1 and TRBJ2-4; D not certain. Germline CDR1 reads MGHRA; CDR2 reads YSYEKL. Trimming removed 3 bases from V and 2 bases from J, with 23 bases in between. CDR3 size: 19 residues. CDR3 sequence (DNA): TGCGCCAGCAGCCAGCTCACCCCCCGGAAGGGATTGACCAAAAACATTCAGTACTTC. Protein product: CASSQLTPRKGLTKNIQYF.

This chain joins TRBV20-1 and TRBJ2-7; D may be TRBD1 (5 bases). The germline CDR1 and CDR2 sequences are DFQATT and SNEGSKA (reference sequence). This CDR3 is 11 amino acids long. The ends were cut back, 3 bases at V and 6 bases at J, with 9 bases in the middle. CDR3 nucleotides: TGCAGTGCTAGGACAGATCCCGAGCAGTACTTC. Its protein is CSARTDPEQYF.

This clone was counted once. This chain connects TRBV4-1 to TRBJ1-4; 8 nucleotides agree with TRBD1. This CDR3 is 17 amino acids long. Germline CDR1 is MGHRA and CDR2 is YSYEKL. V lost 0 bases and J lost 6; bases outside the gene matches: 9. CDR3 nucleotide sequence: TGCGCCAGCAGCCAAGATAGGGAGACAGGGGTATATGAAAAACTGTTTTTT. The encoded protein is CASSQDRETGVYEKLFF.

This clone was observed once. V gene TRBV4-2 combines with J gene TRBJ2-1; D tentatively reads TRBD1 or TRBD2 (5 bases each). Deletions cut 0 bases from V and 7 bases from J, with 13 bases between. Germline loops: CDR1 LGHNA, CDR2 YNFKEQ. The CDR3 spans 15 residues. DNA of the CDR3: TGTGCCAGCAGCCAAGAGTCTAGCTCAGGGAATGAGCAGTTCTTC. As protein: CASSQESSSGNEQFF.

The J gene is TRBJ2-5, the V gene TRBV20-1, with no clear D. The CDR3 is made up of 11 amino acids. From germline, CDR1 is DFQATT and CDR2 SNEGSKA (reference sequence). Trimming took off 3 bases at V and 2 bases at J, with 4 bases between the two ends. The CDR3 spells CSARVQETQYF. The CDR3 nucleotides read TGCAGTGCTAGGGTTCAAGAGACCCAGTACTTC.

The chain carries TRBV2 and TRBJ2-1; 13 bases map to TRBD2. Germline CDR1 and CDR2: SNHLY and FYNNEI. Trimming cost V 10 bases and J 15 bases; bases outside gene matches: 9. CDR3 length: 12 amino acids. CDR3 in amino acids: CAKGLAGVFRFF. In DNA form, the CDR3 reads TGTGCCAAAGGACTAGCGGGAGTGTTCCGGTTCTTC.

This chain uses TRBV7-9 with TRBJ2-4; 11 bases are shared with TRBD2. V lost 4 bases and J lost 6; bases outside the gene matches: 5. Germline values: CDR1 SEHNR, CDR2 FQNEAQ (reference sequence). CDR3 size: 15 residues. CDR3 nucleotides: TGTGCCAGCAGCTACCTCGGACTAGCGGGAAACATTCAGTACTTC. It yields the protein CASSYLGLAGNIQYF.

The V call is TRBV28, the J call TRBJ2-6; a possible D gene is TRBD1 (6 bases). The CDR3 runs 15 residues. Deletions cut 0 bases from V and 4 bases from J, with 7 bases between. Germline loops: CDR1 MDHEN, CDR2 SYDVKM. CDR3 DNA: TGTGCCAGCAGTTTATGGGGGGCCGGGGCCAACGTCCTGACTTTC. It is translated as CASSLWGAGANVLTF.

The count of this clone is one. The genes are TRBV12-5 and TRBJ2-3; 7 bases align to TRBD1. V trimming: 2 bases; J trimming: 3 bases; junction bases outside the gene matches: 5. This CDR3 has 15 amino acids. Germline CDR1 LGHNT, CDR2 FRNRAP. In DNA form, the CDR3 reads TGTGCTAGTGGTTTGAGACAGGGCGGGACAGATACGCAGTATTTT. This sequence encodes CASGLRQGGTDTQYF.

The CDR3 DNA reads TGTGCCAGCAGCGTAGTAGGGTTGGGTCAAGAGACCCAGTACTTC. It is translated as CASSVVGLGQETQYF. The gene calls are TRBV9 and TRBJ2-5, with unresolved D. V gave up 0 bases and J gave up 2 bases, with 11 bases separating them. CDR3 length equals 15 residues. Germline V gene sequence: CDR1 SGDLS, CDR2 YYNGEE. Based on the CDR3 plus reference TRBV9 and TRBJ2-5, the full variable domain is DSGVTQTPKHLITATGQRVTLRCSPRSGDLSVYWYQQSLDQGLQFLIQYYNGEERAKGNILERFSAQQFPDLHSELNLSSLELGDSALYFCASSVVGLGQETQYFGPGTRLLVL.

The chain is built from TRBV11-2 and TRBJ2-7; TRBD2 matches 7 bases. V lost 8 bases, J lost 3 bases, and 4 bases stayed unmatched. The CDR3 has 12 residues. Germline V gene sequence: CDR1 SGHAT, CDR2 FQNNGV. The CDR3 DNA follows: TGTGCCAGCCGGGACTACTTCTACGAGCAGTACTTC. Translation: CASRDYFYEQYF.

The genes are TRBV5-1 and TRBJ2-1; tentatively, D is TRBD1 or TRBD2 (6 bases each). The CDR3 loop spans 13 amino acids. Trimming took 4 bases from V and 8 from J, leaving 13 bases between them. Germline CDR1 and CDR2: SGHRS and YFSETQ. CDR3: CASSRGTRDEQFF. CDR3 DNA: TGCGCCAGCAGCCGGGGGACAAGGGATGAGCAGTTCTTC.

This rearrangement joins TRBV6-5 to TRBJ1-5, with D perhaps TRBD1 (5 bases). The CDR3 extends over 12 amino acids. Per germline, CDR1 MNHEY and CDR2 SVGAGI. The V end lost 6 bases, the J end lost 4 bases, and 7 bases lay between the germline ends. This CDR3 is CASRRGNQPQHF. CDR3 in DNA: TGTGCCAGCAGGAGGGGAAATCAGCCCCAGCATTTT.

The rearrangement links TRBV5-1 to TRBJ1-5; the match to TRBD1 covers 7 bases. In germline, CDR1 is SGHRS, CDR2 YFSETQ. The CDR3 contains 15 residues. Trimming at V came to 0 bases and at J to 7 bases, leaving 7 bases not matched to a gene. The CDR3 sequence: CASSLGQGTGQPQHF. The CDR3 DNA is TGCGCCAGCAGCTTGGGACAGGGTACAGGGCAGCCCCAGCATTTT. Using reference TRBV5-1 and TRBJ1-5 for the parts outside the CDR3, the full variable domain is KAGVTQTPRYLIKTRGQQVTLSCSPISGHRSVSWYQQTPGQGLQFLFEYFSETQRNKGNFPGRFSGRQFSNSRSEMNVSTLELGDSALYLCASSLGQGTGQPQHFGDGTRLSIL.

The chain combines TRBV6-5 with TRBJ1-6; weak D call: TRBD1 (6 bases). V gave up 6 bases and J gave up 5 bases, with 11 bases separating them. There are 14 residues in the CDR3. In germline, CDR1 is MNHEY, CDR2 SVGAGI. The CDR3 nucleotides are TGTGCCAGCAGGCAGGGGAACCATAATTCACCCCTCCACTTT. Protein product: CASRQGNHNSPLHF.

The rearrangement joins TRBV7-9 to TRBJ1-2; 8 bases map to TRBD1. The V gene end was trimmed by 6 bases and the J gene end by 5 bases; junction bases not matched to a gene: 8. The CDR3 totals 14 residues. Germline values: CDR1 SEHNR, CDR2 FQNEAQ (reference sequence). The CDR3 DNA sequence: TGTGCCAGCAGGCTTGACAGGGGCGAATATGGCTACACCTTC. Translation: CASRLDRGEYGYTF. The whole variable domain, remainder taken from reference TRBV7-9 and TRBJ1-2, is DTGVSQNPRHKITKRGQNVTFRCDPISEHNRLYWYRQTLGQGPEFLTYFQNEAQLEKSRLLSDRFSAERPKGSFSTLEIQRTEQGDSAMYLCASRLDRGEYGYTFGSGTRLTVV.

J is TRBJ2-6 and V is TRBV7-6, with D perhaps TRBD2 (5 bases). The germline V gene has CDR1 SGHVS and CDR2 FNYEAQ. V lost 5 bases and J 2 bases, leaving 7 bases between the germline ends. The CDR3 is 14 amino acids. CDR3: CASSQRAGANVLTF. The CDR3 region has the DNA TGTGCCAGCAGCCAGAGGGCTGGGGCCAACGTCCTGACTTTC.

The rearrangement links TRBV9 to TRBJ2-3, with D hard to call. With 0 bases removed from V and 4 bases from J, the gap between germline ends came to 0 bases. Germline assignment: CDR1 SGDLS and CDR2 YYNGEE. CDR3 size: 11 residues. The CDR3, as DNA: TGTGCCAGCAGCGTAGCAGATACGCAGTATTTT. It is translated as CASSVADTQYF.

This chain uses TRBV7-9 with TRBJ2-7; 8 nucleotides align to TRBD2. CDR3 length: 14 residues. The germline CDR1 and CDR2 sequences are SEHNR and FQNEAQ (reference sequence). The junction had 2 bases not matched to a gene; V was cut back by 3 bases and J by 1 base. The CDR3 region is CASSFAGGSYEQYF. The CDR3 DNA reads as TGTGCCAGCAGCTTTGCGGGAGGATCCTACGAGCAGTACTTC.

This clone was detected only a few times. V and J are TRBV14 and TRBJ1-2, with 7 bases identical to TRBD1. Germline CDR1 is SGHDN and CDR2 is FVKESK. This CDR3 contains 16 residues. V shed 0 bases and J 5 bases; nucleotides not matched to a gene: 9. CDR3 DNA: TGTGCCAGCAGCCAAGACGGGACACAGGGGAGATATGGCTACACCTTC. It translates to CASSQDGTQGRYGYTF.

The chain employs TRBV30 and TRBJ1-2; no firm D call. Between the trimmed V and J ends, which lost 6 bases and 8 bases, there was a span of 10 bases. The germline V gene encodes CDR1 GTSNPN and CDR2 SVGIG (reference sequence). This CDR3 is 10 amino acids long. The chain's CDR3 is CACRAGGYTF. The CDR3 DNA follows: TGTGCCTGCCGTGCCGGGGGCTACACCTTC. The complete variable domain, with remaining parts taken from reference TRBV30 and TRBJ1-2, reads SQTIHQWPATLVQPVGSPLSLECTVEGTSNPNLYWYRQAAGRGLQLLFYSVGIGQISSEVPQNLSASRPQDRQFILSSKKLLLSDSGFYLCACRAGGYTFGSGTRLTVV.

This clone came up a few times. This rearrangement joins TRBV19 to TRBJ2-2; D is unresolved. The V gene lost 5 bases and the J gene lost 1 base, with 17 bases spanning the gap. Germline CDR1 and CDR2: LNHDA and SQIVND (reference sequence). The CDR3 has 17 amino acids. The CDR3: CASSQLNRVRNTGELFF. The CDR3 nucleotides read TGTGCCAGTAGTCAGTTAAACAGAGTCAGGAACACCGGGGAGCTGTTTTTT.

The chain couples TRBV5-4 to TRBJ2-5; D perhaps matches TRBD2 (6 bases). Germline lookup yields CDR1 SGHNT and CDR2 YYREEE (reference sequence). This CDR3 region has 15 residues. Trimming pared 4 bases from V and 4 bases from J, leaving 17 bases between. CDR3 coding DNA: TGTGCCAGCAGCCCATCCGGGACTCAGACAGAGACCCAGTACTTC. It yields the protein CASSPSGTQTETQYF.

This sequence joins TRBV7-2 and TRBJ2-3, with 7 bases lining up with TRBD1. Germline V gene data show CDR1 as SGHTA and CDR2 as FQGNSA. CDR3 length equals 18 residues. Trimming removed 2 bases from V and 6 bases from J; junction bases left unmatched: 17. The CDR3 reads CASSLTRTGIIPADTQYF. The CDR3 nucleotides read TGTGCCAGCAGCTTAACCCGGACAGGAATAATACCTGCCGATACGCAGTATTTT.